This TCR beta chain was sequenced during a study of vaccination effects on CD4 cells after COVID-19. Study-wide points: Common cold coronaviruses were cross-recognized by only 1 of 255 vaccine-induced clones in healthy vaccinees.

The J segment lost 1 base and the V segment lost 5 bases, leaving 8 bases of the junction unmatched. Germline loops: CDR1 KGHSH, CDR2 LQKENI. The CDR3 length is 17 residues. As to this clone: Its antigen remains unidentified.

ViraFEST assay sequencing came after antigen-specific CD4+ T cells were expanded with viral peptide pools. Subsequent to a culture period of less than twelve days, CD4+ T cells were isolated. All participants had two doses of either the BNT162b2 or mRNA-1273 vaccine. Sequenced by immunoSEQ multiplex PCR; TCRdb stores in-frame clones only, minus some. The sample consists of nearly 30,000 clones, under 85% of them appearing once. The clonotype originates from a human donor who received a COVID-19 vaccine. Sequencing used CD4+ T cells from PBMCs cultured with HCoV-OC43 spike peptides, obtained after COVID-19 vaccination. Subset in this sample: HCoV-OC43 spike overlapping peptide pool stimulation. The chain couples TRBV18 to TRBJ2-3; 11 nucleotides match TRBD2. In DNA, the CDR3 is TGTGCCAGCTCAGCAATAGCGGGGGGGACCGGCACAGATACGCAGTATTTT. As protein: CASSAIAGGTGTDTQYF.